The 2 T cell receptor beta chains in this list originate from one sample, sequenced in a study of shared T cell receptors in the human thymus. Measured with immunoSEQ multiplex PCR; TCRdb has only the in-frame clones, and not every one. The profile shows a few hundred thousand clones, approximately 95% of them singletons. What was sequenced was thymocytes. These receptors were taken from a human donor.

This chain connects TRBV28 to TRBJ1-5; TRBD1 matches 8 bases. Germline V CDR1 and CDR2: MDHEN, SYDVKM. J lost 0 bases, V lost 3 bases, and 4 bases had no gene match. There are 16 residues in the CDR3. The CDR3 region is CASSFWTGYSNQPQHF. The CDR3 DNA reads TGTGCCAGCAGTTTCTGGACAGGGTATAGCAATCAGCCCCAGCATTTT.

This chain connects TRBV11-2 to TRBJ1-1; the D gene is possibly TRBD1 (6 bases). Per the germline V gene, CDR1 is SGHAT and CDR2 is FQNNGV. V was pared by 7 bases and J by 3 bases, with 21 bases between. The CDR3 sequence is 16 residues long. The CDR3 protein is CASTSGGQIEDTEAFF. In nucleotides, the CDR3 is TGTGCCAGCACGTCCGGGGGGCAGATCGAGGACACTGAAGCTTTCTTT.